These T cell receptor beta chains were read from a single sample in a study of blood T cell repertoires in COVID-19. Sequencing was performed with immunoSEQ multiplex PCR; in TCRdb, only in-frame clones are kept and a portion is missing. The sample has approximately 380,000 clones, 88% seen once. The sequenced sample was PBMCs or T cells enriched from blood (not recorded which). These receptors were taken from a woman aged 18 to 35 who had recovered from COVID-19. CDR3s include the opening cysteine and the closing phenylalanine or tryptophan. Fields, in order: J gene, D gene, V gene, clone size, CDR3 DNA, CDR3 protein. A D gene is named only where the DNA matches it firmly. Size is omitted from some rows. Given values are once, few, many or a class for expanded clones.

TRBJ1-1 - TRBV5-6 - TGTGCCAGCAGCTTGGGTCTAGTCGACCTTTCCGGGAACACTGAAGCTTTCTTT CASSLGLVDLSGNTEAFF
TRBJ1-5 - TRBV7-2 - TGTGCCAGCAGCTTAATTCCCGTGTATGGCAATCAGCCCCAGCATTTT CASSLIPVYGNQPQHF
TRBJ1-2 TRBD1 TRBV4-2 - TGTGCCAGCAGCCACGAATCCGGGACAGGCGGCAACTATGGCTACACCTTC CASSHESGTGGNYGYTF
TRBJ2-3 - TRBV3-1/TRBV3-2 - TGTGCCAGCAGCTTACAGGGGACTCTCCCCACAGATACGCAGTATTTT CASSLQGTLPTDTQYF
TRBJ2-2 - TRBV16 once TGTGCCAGCAGCCACGGAGGTTCCGGGGAGCTGTTTTTT CASSHGGSGELFF
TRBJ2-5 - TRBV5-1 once TGCGCCAGCAGCAGCGCCTCCTCGGAGACCCAGTACTTC CASSSASSETQYF
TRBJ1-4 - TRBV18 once TGTGCCAGCTCCCCCGACAGGTTTATTGAAAAACTGTTTTTT CASSPDRFIEKLFF
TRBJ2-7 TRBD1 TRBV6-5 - TGTGCCAGCAGGGGGGGACAGGGGAACGAGCAGTACTTC CASRGGQGNEQYF
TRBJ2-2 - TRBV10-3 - TGTGCCATCGAGAGGGACACCGGGGAGCTGTTTTTT CAIERDTGELFF
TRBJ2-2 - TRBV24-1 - TGTGCCACCAGTGATTATCGGGGAGCGACCGGGGAGCTGTTTTTT CATSDYRGATGELFF
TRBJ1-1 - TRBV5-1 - TGCGCCAGCAGCTTGGGGCAGGGAGGGACTGAAGCTTTCTTT CASSLGQGGTEAFF
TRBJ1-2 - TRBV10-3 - TGTGCCATCTCGCCAGGGGATGACTATGGCTACACCTTC CAISPGDDYGYTF
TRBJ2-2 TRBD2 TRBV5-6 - TGTGCCAGCAGCTTGCGCCCTAGCGGCACCGGGGAGCTGTTTTTT CASSLRPSGTGELFF
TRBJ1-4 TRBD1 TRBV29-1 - TGCAGCGTTGAACTGCCGGGACAGGTCAATGAAAAACTGTTTTTT CSVELPGQVNEKLFF
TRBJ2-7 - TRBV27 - TGTGCCAGCAGTTTGCGCAGGGCGAACTACGAGCAGTACTTC CASSLRRANYEQYF
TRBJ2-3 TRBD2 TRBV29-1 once TGCAGCGTCGCCGCCACTAGCGCCGGCACAGATACGCAGTATTTT CSVAATSAGTDTQYF
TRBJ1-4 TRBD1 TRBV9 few TGTGCCAGCAGCCCAGGGACAGGGGCCCCAACTAATGAAAAACTGTTTTTT CASSPGTGAPTNEKLFF
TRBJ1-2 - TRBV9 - TGTGCCAGCAGCACGTCTGGCCAAGCAGGGCGTAGTGGCTACACCTTC CASSTSGQAGRSGYTF
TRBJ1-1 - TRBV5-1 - TGCGCCAGCAGCTTGGATGTTAGCGGGGGCTGGGGCACTGAAGCTTTCTTT CASSLDVSGGWGTEAFF
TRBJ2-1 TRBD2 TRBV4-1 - TGCGCCAGCAGCCCGCTAGCGGGGGTTTCTAATGAGCAGTTCTTC CASSPLAGVSNEQFF
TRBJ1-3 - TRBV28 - TGTGCCAGCAGTTTATCCGTGACAGCTCCAGATTCTGGAAACACCATATATTTT CASSLSVTAPDSGNTIYF
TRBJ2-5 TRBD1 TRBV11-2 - TGTGCCAGCAGCTTAGACCCGTTGGGACAGGGGGCTTTAGAGACCCAGTACTTC CASSLDPLGQGALETQYF
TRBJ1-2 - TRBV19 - TGTGCCAGTAACCCTCTCCTGGCAGGGGATGGCTACACCTTC CASNPLLAGDGYTF
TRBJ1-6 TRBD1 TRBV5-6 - TGTGCCAGCAGCACCCGGACAGGTAGGTTCCGCTATAATTCACCCCTCCACTTT CASSTRTGRFRYNSPLHF
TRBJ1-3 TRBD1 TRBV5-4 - TGTGCCAGCAGCCTAATCGGGACAGGGAAAGAACCTGGAAACACCATATATTTT CASSLIGTGKEPGNTIYF
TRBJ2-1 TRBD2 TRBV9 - TGTGCCAGCAGCGCCCCACGGGAGAGCGGGGGGGTGGAAAATGAGCAGTTCTTC CASSAPRESGGVENEQFF
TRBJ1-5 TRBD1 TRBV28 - TGTGCCAGCAGTTTGTGGGGACAGGACTATAGCAATCAGCCCCAGCATTTT CASSLWGQDYSNQPQHF
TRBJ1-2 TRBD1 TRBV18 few TGTGCCAGCTCACCCGGGACAGGGGGCAGCTACACCTTC CASSPGTGGSYTF
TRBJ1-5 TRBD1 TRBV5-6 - TGTGCCAGCAGCCTCGGACAGGGGTATCAGCCCCAGCATTTT CASSLGQGYQPQHF
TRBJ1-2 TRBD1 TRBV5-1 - TGCGCCAGCAGCCCGGGACAGGGGCAGAACTATGGCTACACCTTC CASSPGQGQNYGYTF
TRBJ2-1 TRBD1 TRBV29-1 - TGCAGCGTGAGTCAGGGGGCGGGTGAGCAGTTCTTC CSVSQGAGEQFF
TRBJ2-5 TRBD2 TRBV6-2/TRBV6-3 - TGTGCCAGCAGTTCTAGCGGGGGAGGGACCCAGTACTTC CASSSSGGGTQYF
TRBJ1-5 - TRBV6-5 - TGTGCCAGCGGGCCAGGGGACCCCCAGCATTTT CASGPGDPQHF
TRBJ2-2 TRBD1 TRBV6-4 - TGTGCCAGCAGTAACGGCAGGGGGCGCAGGACCGGGGAGCTGTTTTTT CASSNGRGRRTGELFF
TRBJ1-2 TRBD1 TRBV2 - TGTGCCAGCAGTGAAGCCTGGACAGGGGAAGATGGCTACACCTTC CASSEAWTGEDGYTF
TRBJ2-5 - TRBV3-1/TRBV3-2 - TGTGCCAGCAGCCTACGGGAGACCCAGTACTTC CASSLRETQYF
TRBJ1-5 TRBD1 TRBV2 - TGTGCCAGCAGTCATACAGGGGGCGGCAATCAGCCCCAGCATTTT CASSHTGGGNQPQHF
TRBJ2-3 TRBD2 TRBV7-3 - TGTGCCAGCAGCACTAGCGGGGTCACAGATACGCAGTATTTT CASSTSGVTDTQYF